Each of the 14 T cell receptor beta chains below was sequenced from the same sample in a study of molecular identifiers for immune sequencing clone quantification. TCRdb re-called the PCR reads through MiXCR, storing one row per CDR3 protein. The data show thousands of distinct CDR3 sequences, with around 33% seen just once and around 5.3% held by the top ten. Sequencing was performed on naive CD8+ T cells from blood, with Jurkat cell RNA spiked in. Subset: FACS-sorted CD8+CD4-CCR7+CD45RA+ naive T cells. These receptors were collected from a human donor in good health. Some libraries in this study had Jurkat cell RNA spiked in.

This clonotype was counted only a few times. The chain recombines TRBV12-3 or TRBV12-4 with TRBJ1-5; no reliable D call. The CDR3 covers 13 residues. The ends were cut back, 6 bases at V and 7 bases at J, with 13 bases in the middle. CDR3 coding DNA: TGTGCCAGCAGGGCTATGGGGTTACAGCCCCAGCATTTT. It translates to CASRAMGLQPQHF.

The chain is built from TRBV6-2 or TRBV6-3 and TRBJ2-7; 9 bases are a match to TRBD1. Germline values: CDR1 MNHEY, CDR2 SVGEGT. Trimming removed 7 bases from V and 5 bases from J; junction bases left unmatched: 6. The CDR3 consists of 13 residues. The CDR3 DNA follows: TGTGCCAGCACGGACAGGGGACTAAACGAGCAGTACTTC. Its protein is CASTDRGLNEQYF.

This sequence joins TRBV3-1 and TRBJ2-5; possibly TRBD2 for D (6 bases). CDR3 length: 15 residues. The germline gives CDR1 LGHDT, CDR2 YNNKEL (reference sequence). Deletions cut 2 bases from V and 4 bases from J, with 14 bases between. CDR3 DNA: TGTGCCAGCAGCCAATCAATAGCGGAGGGAGAGACCCAGTACTTC. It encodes CASSQSIAEGETQYF.

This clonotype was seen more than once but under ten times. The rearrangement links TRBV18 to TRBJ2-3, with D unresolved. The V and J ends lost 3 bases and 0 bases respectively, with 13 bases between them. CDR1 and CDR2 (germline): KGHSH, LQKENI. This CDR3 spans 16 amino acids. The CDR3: CASSPWTETSTDTQYF. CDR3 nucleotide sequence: TGTGCCAGCTCACCCTGGACGGAGACTAGCACAGATACGCAGTATTTT.

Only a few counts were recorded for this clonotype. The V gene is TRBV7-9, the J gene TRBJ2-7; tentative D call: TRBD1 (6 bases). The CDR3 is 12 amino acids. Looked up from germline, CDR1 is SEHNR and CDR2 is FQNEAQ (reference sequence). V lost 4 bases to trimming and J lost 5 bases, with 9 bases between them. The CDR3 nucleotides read TGTGCCAGCAGCTCACAGGGCAACGAGCAGTACTTC. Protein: CASSSQGNEQYF.

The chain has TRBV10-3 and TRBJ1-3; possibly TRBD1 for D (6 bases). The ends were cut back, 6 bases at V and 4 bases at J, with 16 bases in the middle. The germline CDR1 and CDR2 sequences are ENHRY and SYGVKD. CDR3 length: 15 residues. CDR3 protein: CAIRMTGGKGNTIYF. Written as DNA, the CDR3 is TGTGCCATCAGGATGACAGGAGGCAAAGGAAACACCATATATTTT.

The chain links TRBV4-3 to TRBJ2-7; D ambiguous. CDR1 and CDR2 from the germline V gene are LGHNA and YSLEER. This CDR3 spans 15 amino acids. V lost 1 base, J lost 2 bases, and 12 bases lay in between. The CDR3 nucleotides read TGCGCCAGCAGCCAAGGTAGGGCTCGAGCCTACGAGCAGTACTTC. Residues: CASSQGRARAYEQYF.

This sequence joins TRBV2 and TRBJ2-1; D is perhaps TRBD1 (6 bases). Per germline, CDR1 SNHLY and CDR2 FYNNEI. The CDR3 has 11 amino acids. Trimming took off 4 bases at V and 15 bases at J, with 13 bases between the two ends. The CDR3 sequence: CASSATGSLFF. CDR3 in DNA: TGTGCCAGCAGTGCGACAGGCAGTCTGTTCTTC.

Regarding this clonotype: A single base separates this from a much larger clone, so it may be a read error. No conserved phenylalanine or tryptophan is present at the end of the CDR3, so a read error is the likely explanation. The CDR3 coding sequence is TGCGCCAGCAGCCAAGAAGGGACTTCTAGCACAGATACGCAGTATTAT. Protein sequence: CASSQEGTSSTDTQYY. The chain employs TRBV4-3 and TRBJ2-3, with D possibly TRBD2 on 6 matching bases. The CDR3 covers 16 residues. V was trimmed by 0 bases and J by 0 bases, leaving 10 bases between them. CDR1 and CDR2 from the germline V gene are LGHNA and YSLEER.

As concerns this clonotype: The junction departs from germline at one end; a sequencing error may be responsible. CDR3 region: CTSSQGPRQFF. The DNA of the CDR3 is TGCACCAGCAGCCAAGGGCCAAGGCAGTTCTTC. This chain joins TRBV4-3 and TRBJ2-1; no clear D. The CDR3 is made up of 11 amino acids. Germline values: CDR1 LGHNA, CDR2 YSLEER.

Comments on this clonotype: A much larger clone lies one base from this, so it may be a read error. CDR3 in amino acids: CSVEGTDTQYF. CDR3 DNA sequence: TGCAGCGTTGAAGGCACAGATACGCAGTATTTT. The chain combines TRBV29-1 with TRBJ2-3, with D unresolved. The V end was cut by 1 base, the J end by 1 base, with 0 bases between. The CDR3 runs to 11 residues. The germline gives CDR1 SQVTM, CDR2 ANQGSEA.

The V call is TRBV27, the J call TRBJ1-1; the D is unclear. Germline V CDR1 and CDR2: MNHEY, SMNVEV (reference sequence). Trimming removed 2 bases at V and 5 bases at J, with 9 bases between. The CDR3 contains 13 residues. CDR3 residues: CASSLGSGTEAFF. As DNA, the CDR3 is TGTGCCAGCAGTTTAGGATCGGGTACTGAAGCTTTCTTT.

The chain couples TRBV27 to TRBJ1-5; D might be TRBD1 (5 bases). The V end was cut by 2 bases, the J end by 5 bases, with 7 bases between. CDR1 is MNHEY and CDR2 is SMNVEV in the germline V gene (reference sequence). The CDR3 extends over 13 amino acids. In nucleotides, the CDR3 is TGTGCCAGCAGTTTAGAAGGGGATCAGCCCCAGCATTTT. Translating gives CASSLEGDQPQHF.

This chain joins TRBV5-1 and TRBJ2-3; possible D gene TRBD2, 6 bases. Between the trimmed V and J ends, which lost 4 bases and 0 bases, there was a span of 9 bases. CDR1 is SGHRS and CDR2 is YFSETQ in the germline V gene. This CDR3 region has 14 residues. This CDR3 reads CASSVSGSTDTQYF. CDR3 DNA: TGCGCCAGCAGCGTTAGCGGTAGCACAGATACGCAGTATTTT. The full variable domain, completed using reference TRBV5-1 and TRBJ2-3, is KAGVTQTPRYLIKTRGQQVTLSCSPISGHRSVSWYQQTPGQGLQFLFEYFSETQRNKGNFPGRFSGRQFSNSRSEMNVSTLELGDSALYLCASSVSGSTDTQYFGPGTRLTVL.